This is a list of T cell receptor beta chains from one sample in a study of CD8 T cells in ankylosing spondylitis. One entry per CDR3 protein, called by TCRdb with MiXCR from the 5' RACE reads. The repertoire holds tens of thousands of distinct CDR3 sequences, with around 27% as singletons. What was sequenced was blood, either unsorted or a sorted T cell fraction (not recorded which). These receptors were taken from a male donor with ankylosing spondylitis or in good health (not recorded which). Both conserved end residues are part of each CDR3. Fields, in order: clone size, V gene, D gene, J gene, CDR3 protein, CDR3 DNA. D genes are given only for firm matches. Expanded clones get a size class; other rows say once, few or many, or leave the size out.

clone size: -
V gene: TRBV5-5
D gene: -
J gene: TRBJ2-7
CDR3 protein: CASSFISGASGSHEQYF
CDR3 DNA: TGTGCCAGCAGCTTTATCTCAGGGGCCTCGGGCTCCCACGAGCAGTACTTC

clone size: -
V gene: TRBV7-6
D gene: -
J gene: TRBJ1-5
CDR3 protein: CASSGTSNQPQHF
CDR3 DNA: TGTGCCAGCAGCGGGACTAGCAATCAGCCCCAGCATTTT

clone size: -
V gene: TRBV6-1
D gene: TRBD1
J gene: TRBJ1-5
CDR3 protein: CASGTGGFYSNQPQHF
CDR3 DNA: TGTGCCAGCGGGACAGGGGGGTTCTATAGCAATCAGCCCCAGCATTTT

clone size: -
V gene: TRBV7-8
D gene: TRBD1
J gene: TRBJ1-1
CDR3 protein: CASSQATGGWTEAFF
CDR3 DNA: TGTGCCAGCAGCCAGGCTACAGGGGGCTGGACTGAAGCTTTCTTT

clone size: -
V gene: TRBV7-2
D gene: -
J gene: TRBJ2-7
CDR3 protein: CASNQQGGYYEQYF
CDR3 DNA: TGTGCCAGCAACCAACAGGGGGGGTACTACGAGCAGTACTTC

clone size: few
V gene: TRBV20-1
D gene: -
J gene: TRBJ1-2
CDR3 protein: CSASRQADGYTF
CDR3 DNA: TGCAGTGCTAGTAGACAGGCTGATGGCTACACCTTC

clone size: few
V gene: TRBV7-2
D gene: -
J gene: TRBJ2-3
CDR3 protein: CASSLVWDTQYF
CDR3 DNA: TGTGCCAGCAGCTTAGTCTGGGATACGCAGTATTTT

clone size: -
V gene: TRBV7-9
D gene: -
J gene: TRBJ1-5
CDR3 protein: CASSLGWGGAHQPQHF
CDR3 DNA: TGTGCCAGCAGCTTAGGGTGGGGGGGGGCGCATCAGCCCCAGCATTTT

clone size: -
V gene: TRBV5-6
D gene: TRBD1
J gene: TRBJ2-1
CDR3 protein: CASSLVTGDSSYNEQFF
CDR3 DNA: TGTGCCAGCAGCTTGGTGACAGGGGATTCGTCCTACAATGAGCAGTTCTTC

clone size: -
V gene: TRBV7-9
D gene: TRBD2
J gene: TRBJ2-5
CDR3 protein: CASSFGLAQETQYF
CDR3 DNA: TGTGCCAGCAGCTTCGGACTAGCCCAAGAGACCCAGTACTTC

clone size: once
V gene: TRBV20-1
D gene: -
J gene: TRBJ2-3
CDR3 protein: CSAMERVGTDTQYF
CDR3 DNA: TGCAGTGCTATGGAGCGTGTTGGCACAGATACGCAGTATTTT

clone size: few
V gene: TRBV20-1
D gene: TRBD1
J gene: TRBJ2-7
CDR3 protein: CSARRLGQSYEQYF
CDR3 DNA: TGCAGTGCTAGACGCTTGGGACAGTCCTACGAGCAGTACTTC

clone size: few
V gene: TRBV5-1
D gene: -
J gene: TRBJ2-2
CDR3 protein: CASSLNSYMANTGELFF
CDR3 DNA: TGCGCCAGCAGCTTGAATTCCTACATGGCGAACACCGGGGAGCTGTTTTTT

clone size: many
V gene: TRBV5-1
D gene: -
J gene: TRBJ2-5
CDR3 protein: CASSLGGDNTQYF
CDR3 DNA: TGCGCCAGCAGCTTGGGGGGTGACAATACCCAGTACTTC

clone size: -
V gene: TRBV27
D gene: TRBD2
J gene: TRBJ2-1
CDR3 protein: CASSLLFLAGGSYNEQFF
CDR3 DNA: TGTGCCAGCAGTTTATTATTTCTAGCGGGAGGGTCCTACAATGAGCAGTTCTTC

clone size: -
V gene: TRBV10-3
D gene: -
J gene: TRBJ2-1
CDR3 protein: CAISVSTVGNEQFF
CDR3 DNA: TGTGCCATCTCAGTTTCCACTGTAGGCAATGAGCAGTTCTTC

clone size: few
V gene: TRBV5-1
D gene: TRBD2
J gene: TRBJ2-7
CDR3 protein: CASSPTSGSGEQYF
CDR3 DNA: TGCGCCAGCAGCCCGACTAGCGGGAGTGGCGAGCAGTACTTC

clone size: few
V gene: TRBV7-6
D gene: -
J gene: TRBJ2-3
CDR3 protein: CASSLSVRTDTQYF
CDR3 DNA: TGTGCCAGCAGCTTATCAGTGCGCACGGATACGCAGTATTTT

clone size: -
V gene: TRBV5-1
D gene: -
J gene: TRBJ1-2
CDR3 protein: CASSLAGESYGYTF
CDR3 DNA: TGCGCCAGCAGCCTAGCAGGGGAAAGCTATGGCTACACCTTC

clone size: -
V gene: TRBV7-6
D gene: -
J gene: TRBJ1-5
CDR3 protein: CASSLDEGFNQPQHF
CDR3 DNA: TGTGCCAGCAGCTTAGACGAGGGATTCAATCAGCCCCAGCATTTT

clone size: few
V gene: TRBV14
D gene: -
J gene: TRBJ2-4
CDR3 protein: CASSQDFRGTENIQYF
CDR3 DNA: TGTGCCAGCAGCCAAGACTTCAGAGGGACTGAAAACATTCAGTACTTC

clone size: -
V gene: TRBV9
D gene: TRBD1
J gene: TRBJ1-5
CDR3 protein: CASSVGTGGQPQHF
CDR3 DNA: TGTGCCAGCAGCGTCGGGACAGGTGGTCAGCCCCAGCATTTT

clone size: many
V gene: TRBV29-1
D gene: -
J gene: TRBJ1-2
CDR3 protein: CSVEERSPGQLYTF
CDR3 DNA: TGCAGCGTTGAAGAAAGGTCCCCAGGGCAGCTCTACACCTTC

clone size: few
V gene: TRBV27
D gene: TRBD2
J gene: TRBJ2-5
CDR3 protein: CASKGSSGRETQYF
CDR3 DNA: TGTGCCAGCAAAGGCTCTAGCGGGAGAGAGACCCAGTACTTC

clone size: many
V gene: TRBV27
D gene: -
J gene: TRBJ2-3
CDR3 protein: CASKHGTLEGTQYF
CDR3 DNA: TGTGCCAGCAAACATGGGACCCTCGAGGGCACGCAGTATTTT

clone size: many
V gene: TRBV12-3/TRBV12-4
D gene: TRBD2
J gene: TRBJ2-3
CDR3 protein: CASSFPSGGTDTQYF
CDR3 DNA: TGTGCCAGCAGTTTCCCTAGCGGGGGCACAGATACGCAGTATTTT

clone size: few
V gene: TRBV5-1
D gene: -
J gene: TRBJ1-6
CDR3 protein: CASNSEENSPLHF
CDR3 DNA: TGCGCCAGCAACTCTGAAGAGAATTCACCCCTCCACTTT

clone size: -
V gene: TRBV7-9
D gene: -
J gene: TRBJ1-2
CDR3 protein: CASSLEARGKGYTF
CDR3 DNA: TGTGCCAGCAGCTTAGAGGCTAGGGGAAAAGGCTACACCTTC

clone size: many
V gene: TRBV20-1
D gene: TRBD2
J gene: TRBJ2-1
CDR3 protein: CSASLAGGPYNEQFF
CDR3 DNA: TGCAGTGCTAGTCTAGCGGGAGGGCCCTACAATGAGCAGTTCTTC

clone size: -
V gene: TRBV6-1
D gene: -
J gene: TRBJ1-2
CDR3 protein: CASSNGPEGYGYTF
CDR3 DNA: TGTGCCAGCAGTAATGGACCTGAGGGCTATGGCTACACCTTC

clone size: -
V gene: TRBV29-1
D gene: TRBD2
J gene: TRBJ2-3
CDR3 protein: CSGGLAGETDTQYF
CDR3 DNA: TGCAGCGGGGGACTAGCGGGAGAGACAGATACGCAGTATTTT

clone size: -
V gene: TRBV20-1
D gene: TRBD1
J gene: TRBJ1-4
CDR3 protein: CSAEQGEGWSNEKLFF
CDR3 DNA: TGCAGTGCCGAACAGGGGGAAGGTTGGTCTAATGAAAAACTGTTTTTT

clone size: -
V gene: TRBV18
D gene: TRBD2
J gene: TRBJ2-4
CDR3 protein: CASSPTSGRVKNIQYF
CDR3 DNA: TGTGCCAGCTCACCGACTAGCGGGAGGGTAAAAAACATTCAGTACTTC

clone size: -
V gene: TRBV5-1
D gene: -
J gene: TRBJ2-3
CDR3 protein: CASSFSADTDTQYF
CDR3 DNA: TGCGCCAGCAGCTTTTCCGCAGACACAGATACGCAGTATTTT

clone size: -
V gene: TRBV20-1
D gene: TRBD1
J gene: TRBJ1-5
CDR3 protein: CSASTGTVQHF
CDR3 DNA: TGCAGTGCCTCGACAGGGACTGTTCAGCATTTT

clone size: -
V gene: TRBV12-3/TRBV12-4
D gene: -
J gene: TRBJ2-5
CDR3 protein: CASSLGQVSQYF
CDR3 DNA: TGTGCCAGCAGTTTAGGACAGGTGTCCCAGTACTTC

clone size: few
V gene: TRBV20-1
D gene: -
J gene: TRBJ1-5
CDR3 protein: CSASITGFTYSNQPQHF
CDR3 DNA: TGCAGTGCTAGTATAACGGGATTTACTTATAGCAATCAGCCCCAGCATTTT

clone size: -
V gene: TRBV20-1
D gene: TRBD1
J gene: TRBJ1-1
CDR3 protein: CSATRQGNTEAFF
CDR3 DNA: TGCAGTGCTACCAGACAGGGAAACACTGAAGCTTTCTTT

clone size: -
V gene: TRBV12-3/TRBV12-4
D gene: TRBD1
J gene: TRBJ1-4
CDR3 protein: CASRTTGREKLFF
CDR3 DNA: TGTGCCAGCAGGACGACAGGGAGGGAAAAACTGTTTTTT

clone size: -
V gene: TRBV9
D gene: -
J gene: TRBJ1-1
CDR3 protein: CASSSGWGAMNTEAFF
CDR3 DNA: TGTGCCAGCAGCTCGGGGTGGGGGGCGATGAACACTGAAGCTTTCTTT

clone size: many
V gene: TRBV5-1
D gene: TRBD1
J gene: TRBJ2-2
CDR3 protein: CASRRQYRGGTGELFF
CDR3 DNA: TGCGCCAGCAGACGGCAATACAGGGGCGGAACCGGGGAGCTGTTTTTT

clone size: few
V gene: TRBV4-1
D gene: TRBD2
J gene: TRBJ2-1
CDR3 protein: CASSPGLAGIRKSYNEQFF
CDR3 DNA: TGCGCCAGCAGCCCGGGACTAGCGGGAATCCGGAAGTCCTACAATGAGCAGTTCTTC

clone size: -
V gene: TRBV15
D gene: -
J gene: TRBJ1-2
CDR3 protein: CATSPRVQGVYGYTF
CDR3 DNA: TGTGCCACCAGCCCCCGGGTTCAGGGCGTCTATGGCTACACCTTC

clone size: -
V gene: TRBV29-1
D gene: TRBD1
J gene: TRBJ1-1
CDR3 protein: CSAQDRVNTEAFF
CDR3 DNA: TGCAGCGCCCAGGACAGGGTGAACACTGAAGCTTTCTTT

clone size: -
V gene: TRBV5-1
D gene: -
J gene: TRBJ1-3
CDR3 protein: CASSRDKNTIYF
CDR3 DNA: TGCGCCAGCAGCCGGGACAAAAACACCATATATTTT

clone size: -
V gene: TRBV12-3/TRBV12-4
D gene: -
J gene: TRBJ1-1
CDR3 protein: CASSFSLNTEAFF
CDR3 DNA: TGTGCCAGCAGTTTCAGCCTGAACACTGAAGCTTTCTTT

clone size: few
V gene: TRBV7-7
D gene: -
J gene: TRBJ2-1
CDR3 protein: CASSLGTNNEQFF
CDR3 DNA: TGTGCCAGCAGCTTAGGCACGAACAATGAGCAGTTCTTC

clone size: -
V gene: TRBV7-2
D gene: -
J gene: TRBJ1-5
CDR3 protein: CASSPTAEGQPQHF
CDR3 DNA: TGTGCCAGCAGCCCCACGGCCGAGGGTCAGCCCCAGCATTTT

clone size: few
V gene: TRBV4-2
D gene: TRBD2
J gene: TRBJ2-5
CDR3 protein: CASSQGTERLAQVETQYF
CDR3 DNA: TGTGCCAGCAGCCAAGGGACCGAAAGACTAGCTCAAGTAGAGACCCAGTACTTC

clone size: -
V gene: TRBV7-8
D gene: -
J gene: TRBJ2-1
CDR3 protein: CASSLSASRFDNEQFF
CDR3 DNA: TGTGCCAGCAGCTTATCCGCTAGCCGTTTTGACAATGAGCAGTTCTTC

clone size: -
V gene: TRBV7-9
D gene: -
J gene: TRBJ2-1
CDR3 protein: CASSPMAAYYNEQFF
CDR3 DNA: TGTGCCAGCAGCCCCATGGCAGCGTACTACAATGAGCAGTTCTTC

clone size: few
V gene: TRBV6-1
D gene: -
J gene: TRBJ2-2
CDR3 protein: CASKHRVTGELFF
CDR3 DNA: TGTGCCAGCAAGCACAGGGTCACCGGGGAGCTGTTTTTT

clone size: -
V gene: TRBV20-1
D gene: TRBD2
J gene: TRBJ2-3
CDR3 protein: CSAYLAVDTDTQYF
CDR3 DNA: TGCAGTGCTTACCTAGCGGTCGACACAGATACGCAGTATTTT

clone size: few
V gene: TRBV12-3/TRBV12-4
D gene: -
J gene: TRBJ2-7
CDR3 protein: CASSSPINYEQYF
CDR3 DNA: TGTGCCAGCAGTTCCCCAATAAACTACGAGCAGTACTTC

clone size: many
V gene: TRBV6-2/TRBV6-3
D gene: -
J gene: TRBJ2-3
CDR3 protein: CASRAQTDTQYF
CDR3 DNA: TGTGCCAGCCGGGCACAAACAGATACGCAGTATTTT

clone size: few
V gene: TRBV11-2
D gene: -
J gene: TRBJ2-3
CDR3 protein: CASSTRRGADTQYF
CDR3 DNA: TGTGCCAGCAGCACGAGGAGGGGGGCAGATACGCAGTATTTT

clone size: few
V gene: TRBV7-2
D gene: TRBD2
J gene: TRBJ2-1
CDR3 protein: CASSLVGPTSEYNEQFF
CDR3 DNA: TGTGCCAGCAGCTTAGTGGGGCCGACTAGCGAATACAATGAGCAGTTCTTC

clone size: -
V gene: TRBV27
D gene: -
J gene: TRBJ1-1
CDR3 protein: CASSLQVWTEAFF
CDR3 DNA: TGTGCCAGCAGTTTGCAGGTTTGGACTGAAGCTTTCTTT

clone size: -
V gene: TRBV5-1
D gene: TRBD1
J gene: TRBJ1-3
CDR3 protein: CASSSQQGTGNTIYF
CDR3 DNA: TGCGCCAGCAGCTCCCAACAGGGGACCGGAAACACCATATATTTT